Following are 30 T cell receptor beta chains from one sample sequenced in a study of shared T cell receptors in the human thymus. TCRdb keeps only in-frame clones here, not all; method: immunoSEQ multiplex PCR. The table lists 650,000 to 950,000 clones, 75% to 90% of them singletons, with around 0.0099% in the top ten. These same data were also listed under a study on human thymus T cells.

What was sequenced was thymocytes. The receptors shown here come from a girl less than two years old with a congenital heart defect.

The CDR3 coding sequence is TGTGCCAGCAGCTTAGGCGGAACAGGGGGCTATAATTCACCCCTCCACTTT. This encodes CASSLGGTGGYNSPLHF. The V and J genes are TRBV7-2 and TRBJ1-6; 8 positions match TRBD1. There are 17 residues in the CDR3. V dropped 1 base and J dropped 3; count of bases not matched to a gene: 5. The germline V gene has CDR1 SGHTA and CDR2 FQGNSA.

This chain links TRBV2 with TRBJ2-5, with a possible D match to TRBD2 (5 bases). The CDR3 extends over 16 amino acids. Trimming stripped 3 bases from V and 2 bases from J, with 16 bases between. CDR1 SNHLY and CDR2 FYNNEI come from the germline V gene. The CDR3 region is CASSEKGSTSQETQYF. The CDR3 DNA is TGTGCCAGCAGTGAGAAAGGGAGCACCTCACAAGAGACCCAGTACTTC.

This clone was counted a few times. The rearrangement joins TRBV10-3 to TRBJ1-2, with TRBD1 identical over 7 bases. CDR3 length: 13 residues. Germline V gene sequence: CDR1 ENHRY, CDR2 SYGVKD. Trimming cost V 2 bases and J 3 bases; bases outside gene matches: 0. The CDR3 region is CAISEGTDYGYTF. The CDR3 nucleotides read TGTGCCATCAGTGAGGGGACAGACTATGGCTACACCTTC.

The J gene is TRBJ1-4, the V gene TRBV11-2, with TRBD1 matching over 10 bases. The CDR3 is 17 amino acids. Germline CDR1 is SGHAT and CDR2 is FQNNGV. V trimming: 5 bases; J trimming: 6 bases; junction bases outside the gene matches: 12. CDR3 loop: CASSLRDLGTGDEKLFF. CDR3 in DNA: TGTGCCAGCAGCCTTCGGGACTTGGGGACAGGGGATGAAAAACTGTTTTTT.

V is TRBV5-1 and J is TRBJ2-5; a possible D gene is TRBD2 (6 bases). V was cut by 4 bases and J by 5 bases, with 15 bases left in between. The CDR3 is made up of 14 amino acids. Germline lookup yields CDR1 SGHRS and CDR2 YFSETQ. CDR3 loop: CASSLGTGRETQYF. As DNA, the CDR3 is TGCGCCAGCAGCCTCGGGACTGGGAGGGAGACCCAGTACTTC.

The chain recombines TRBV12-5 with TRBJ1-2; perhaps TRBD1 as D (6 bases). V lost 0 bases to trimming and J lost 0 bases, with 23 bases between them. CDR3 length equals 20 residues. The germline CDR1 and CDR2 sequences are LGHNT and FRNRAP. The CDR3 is CASGLVPEWTQGTSNYGYTF. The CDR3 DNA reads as TGTGCTAGTGGTTTGGTTCCGGAGTGGACCCAGGGGACGTCTAACTATGGCTACACCTTC.

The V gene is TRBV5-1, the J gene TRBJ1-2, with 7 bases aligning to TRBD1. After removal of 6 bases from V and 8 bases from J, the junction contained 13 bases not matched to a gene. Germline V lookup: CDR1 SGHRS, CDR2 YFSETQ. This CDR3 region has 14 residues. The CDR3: CASKYDRESEGYTF. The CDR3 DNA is TGCGCCAGCAAGTACGACAGGGAGTCGGAGGGCTACACCTTC.

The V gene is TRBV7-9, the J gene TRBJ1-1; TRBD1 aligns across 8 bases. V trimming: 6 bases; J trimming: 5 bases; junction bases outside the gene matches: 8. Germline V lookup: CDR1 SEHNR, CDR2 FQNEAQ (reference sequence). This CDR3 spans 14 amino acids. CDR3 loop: CASRPQGVRTEAFF. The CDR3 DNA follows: TGTGCCAGCAGACCACAGGGGGTCCGGACTGAAGCTTTCTTT. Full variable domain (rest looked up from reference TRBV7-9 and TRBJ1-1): DTGVSQNPRHKITKRGQNVTFRCDPISEHNRLYWYRQTLGQGPEFLTYFQNEAQLEKSRLLSDRFSAERPKGSFSTLEIQRTEQGDSAMYLCASRPQGVRTEAFFGQGTRLTVV.

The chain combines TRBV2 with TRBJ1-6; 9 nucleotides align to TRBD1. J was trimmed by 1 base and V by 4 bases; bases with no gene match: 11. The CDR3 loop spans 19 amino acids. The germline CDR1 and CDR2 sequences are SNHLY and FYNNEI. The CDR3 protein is CASSVGDRDRSSYNSPLHF. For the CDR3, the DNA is TGTGCCAGCAGTGTGGGGGACAGGGATCGGTCGTCCTATAATTCACCCCTCCACTTT.

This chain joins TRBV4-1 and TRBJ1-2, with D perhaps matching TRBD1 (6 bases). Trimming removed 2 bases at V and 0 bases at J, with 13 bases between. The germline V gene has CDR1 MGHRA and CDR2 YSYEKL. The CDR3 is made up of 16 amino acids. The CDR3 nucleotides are TGCGCCAGCAGCCAAATACGACAGGCATCTAACTATGGCTACACCTTC. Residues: CASSQIRQASNYGYTF.

Here the CDR3 DNA reads TGTGCCAGCAGCTTAGAACCAAAGGGACAGGGGGCTTGTGAGCAGTACTTC. Translating it yields CASSLEPKGQGACEQYF. This rearrangement joins TRBV11-2 to TRBJ2-7; 12 positions agree with TRBD1. After removal of 0 bases from V and 7 bases from J, the junction contained 10 bases not matched to a gene. This CDR3 has 17 amino acids. Germline loops: CDR1 SGHAT, CDR2 FQNNGV.

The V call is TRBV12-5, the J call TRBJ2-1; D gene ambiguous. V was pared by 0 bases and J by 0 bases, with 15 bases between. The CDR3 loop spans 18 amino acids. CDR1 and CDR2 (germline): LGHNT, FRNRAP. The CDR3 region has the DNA TGTGCTAGTGGTTTGGTCCCACACAAGAGGAGCTCCTACAATGAGCAGTTCTTC. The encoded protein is CASGLVPHKRSSYNEQFF.

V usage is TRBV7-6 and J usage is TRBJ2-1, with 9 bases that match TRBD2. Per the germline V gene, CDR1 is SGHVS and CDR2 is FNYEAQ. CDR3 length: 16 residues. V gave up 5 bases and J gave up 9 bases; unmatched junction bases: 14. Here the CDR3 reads CASSRAGLAASVEQFF. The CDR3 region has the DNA TGTGCCAGCAGCCGCGCGGGACTAGCCGCCTCGGTTGAGCAGTTCTTC.

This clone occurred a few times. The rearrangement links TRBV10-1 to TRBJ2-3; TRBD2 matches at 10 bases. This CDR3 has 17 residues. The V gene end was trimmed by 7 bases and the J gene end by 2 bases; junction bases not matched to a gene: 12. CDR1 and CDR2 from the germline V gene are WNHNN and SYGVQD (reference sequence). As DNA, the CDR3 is TGCGCCAGCAAAGCCCCCCAACTAGCGGGGATCACAGATACGCAGTATTTT. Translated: CASKAPQLAGITDTQYF.

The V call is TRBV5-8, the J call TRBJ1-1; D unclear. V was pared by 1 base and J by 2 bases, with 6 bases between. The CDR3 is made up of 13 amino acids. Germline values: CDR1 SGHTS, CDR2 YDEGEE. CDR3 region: CASSLSLNTEAFF. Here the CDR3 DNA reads TGTGCCAGCAGCTTGAGCCTAAACACTGAAGCTTTCTTT.

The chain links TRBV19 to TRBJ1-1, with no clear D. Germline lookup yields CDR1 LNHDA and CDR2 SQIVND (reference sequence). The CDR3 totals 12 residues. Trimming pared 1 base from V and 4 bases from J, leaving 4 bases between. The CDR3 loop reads CASSIGSTEAFF. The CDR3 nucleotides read TGTGCCAGTAGTATAGGGAGCACTGAAGCTTTCTTT.

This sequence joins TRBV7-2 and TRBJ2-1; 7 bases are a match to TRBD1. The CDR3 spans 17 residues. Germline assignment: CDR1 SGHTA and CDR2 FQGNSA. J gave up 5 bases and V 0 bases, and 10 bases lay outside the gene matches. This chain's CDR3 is CASSLASGQENDNEQFF. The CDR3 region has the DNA TGTGCCAGCAGCTTAGCGAGCGGACAGGAGAATGACAATGAGCAGTTCTTC.

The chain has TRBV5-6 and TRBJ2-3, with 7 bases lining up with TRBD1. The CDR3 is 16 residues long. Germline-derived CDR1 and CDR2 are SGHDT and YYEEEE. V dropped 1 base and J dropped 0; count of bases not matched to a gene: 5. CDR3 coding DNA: TGTGCCAGCAGCTTGCGGGACAGAACTAGCACAGATACGCAGTATTTT. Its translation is CASSLRDRTSTDTQYF.

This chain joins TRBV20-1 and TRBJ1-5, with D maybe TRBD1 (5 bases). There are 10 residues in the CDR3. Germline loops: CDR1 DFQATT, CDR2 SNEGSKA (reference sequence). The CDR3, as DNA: TGCACCAGGGCCTGTCAGCCCCAGCATTTT. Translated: CTRACQPQHF.

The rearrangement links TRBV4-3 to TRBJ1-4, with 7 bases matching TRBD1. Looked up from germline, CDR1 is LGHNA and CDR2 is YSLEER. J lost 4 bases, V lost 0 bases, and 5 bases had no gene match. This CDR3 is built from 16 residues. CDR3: CASSQDGQVLNEKLFF. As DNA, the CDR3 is TGCGCCAGCAGCCAAGACGGACAGGTCCTTAATGAAAAACTGTTTTTT.

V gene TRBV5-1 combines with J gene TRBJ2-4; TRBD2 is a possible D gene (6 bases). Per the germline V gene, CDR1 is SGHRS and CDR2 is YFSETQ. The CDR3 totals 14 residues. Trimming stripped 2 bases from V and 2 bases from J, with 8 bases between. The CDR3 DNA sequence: TGCGCCAGCAGCTTCAGCGGGTCCAAAAACATTCAGTACTTC. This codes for CASSFSGSKNIQYF. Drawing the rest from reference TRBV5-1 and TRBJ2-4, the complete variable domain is KAGVTQTPRYLIKTRGQQVTLSCSPISGHRSVSWYQQTPGQGLQFLFEYFSETQRNKGNFPGRFSGRQFSNSRSEMNVSTLELGDSALYLCASSFSGSKNIQYFGAGTRLSVL.

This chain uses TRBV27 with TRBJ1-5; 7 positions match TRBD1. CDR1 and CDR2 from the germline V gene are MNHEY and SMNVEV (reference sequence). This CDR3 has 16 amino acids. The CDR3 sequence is CPQRGTVNLPNQPQHF. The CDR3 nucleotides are TGTCCCCAACGGGGGACAGTTAATCTTCCTAATCAGCCCCAGCATTTT.

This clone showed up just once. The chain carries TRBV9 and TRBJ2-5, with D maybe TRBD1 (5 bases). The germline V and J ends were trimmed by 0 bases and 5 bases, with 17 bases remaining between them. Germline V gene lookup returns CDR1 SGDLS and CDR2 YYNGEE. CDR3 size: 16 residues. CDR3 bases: TGTGCCAGCAGCGTAGGGCTAAGAGCAGGGTTGGAGACCCAGTACTTC. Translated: CASSVGLRAGLETQYF.

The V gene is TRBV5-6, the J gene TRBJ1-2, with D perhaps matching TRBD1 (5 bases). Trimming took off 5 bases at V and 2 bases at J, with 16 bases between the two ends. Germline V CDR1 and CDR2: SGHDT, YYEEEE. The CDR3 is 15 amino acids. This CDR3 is CASSSPGRGNYGYTF. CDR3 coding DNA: TGTGCCAGCAGTAGCCCGGGACGGGGGAACTATGGCTACACCTTC. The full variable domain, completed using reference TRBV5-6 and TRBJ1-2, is DAGVTQSPTHLIKTRGQQVTLRCSPKSGHDTVSWYQQALGQGPQFIFQYYEEEERQRGNFPDRFSGHQFPNYSSELNVNALLLGDSALYLCASSSPGRGNYGYTFGSGTRLTVV.

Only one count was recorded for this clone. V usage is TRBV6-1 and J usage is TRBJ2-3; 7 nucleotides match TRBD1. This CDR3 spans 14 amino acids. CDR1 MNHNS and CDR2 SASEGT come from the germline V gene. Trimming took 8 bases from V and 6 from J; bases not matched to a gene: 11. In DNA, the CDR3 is TGTGCCAGCGGGTCGGGACAGTCAATGGATACGCAGTATTTT. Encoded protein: CASGSGQSMDTQYF.

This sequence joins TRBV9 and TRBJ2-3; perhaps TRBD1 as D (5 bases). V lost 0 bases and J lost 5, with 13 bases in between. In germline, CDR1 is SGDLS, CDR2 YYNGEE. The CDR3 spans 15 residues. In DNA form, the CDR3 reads TGTGCCAGCAGCGTAGGCAGGGATGGGAAAGATACGCAGTATTTT. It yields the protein CASSVGRDGKDTQYF.

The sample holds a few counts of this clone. CDR3 DNA sequence: TGCGCCAGCAGCTATGGACAGGGCGAATCCAAAAACATTCAGTACTTC. Translating gives CASSYGQGESKNIQYF. The chain carries TRBV5-1 and TRBJ2-4; 8 nucleotides line up with TRBD1. Germline V CDR1 and CDR2: SGHRS, YFSETQ. V was clipped by 3 bases and J by 2 bases; unmatched bases: 7. The CDR3 is made up of 16 amino acids.

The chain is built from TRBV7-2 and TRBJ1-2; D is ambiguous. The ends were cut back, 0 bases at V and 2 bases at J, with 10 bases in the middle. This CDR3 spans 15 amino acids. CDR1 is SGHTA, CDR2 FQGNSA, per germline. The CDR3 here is CASSLARHRNYGYTF. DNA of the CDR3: TGTGCCAGCAGCTTAGCGAGGCACCGCAACTATGGCTACACCTTC.

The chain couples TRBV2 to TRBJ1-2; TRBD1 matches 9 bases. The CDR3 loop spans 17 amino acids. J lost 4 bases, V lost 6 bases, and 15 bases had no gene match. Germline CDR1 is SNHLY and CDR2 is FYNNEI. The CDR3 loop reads CASRGPGQGKLIYGYTF. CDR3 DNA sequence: TGTGCCAGCAGGGGGCCGGGACAGGGAAAATTAATCTATGGCTACACCTTC. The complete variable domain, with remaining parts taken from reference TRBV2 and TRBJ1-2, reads EPEVTQTPSHQVTQMGQEVILRCVPISNHLYFYWYRQILGQKVEFLVSFYNNEISEKSEIFDDQFSVERPDGSNFTLKIRSTKLEDSAMYFCASRGPGQGKLIYGYTFGSGTRLTVV.

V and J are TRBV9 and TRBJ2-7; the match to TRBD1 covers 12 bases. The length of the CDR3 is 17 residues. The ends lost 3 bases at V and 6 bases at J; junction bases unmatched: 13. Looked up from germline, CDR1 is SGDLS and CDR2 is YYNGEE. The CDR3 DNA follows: TGTGCCAGCAGCGAGGGGGGACAGGGGGCTCCGGGACGCGAGCAGTACTTC. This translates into CASSEGGQGAPGREQYF.